The 12 T cell receptor beta chains presented below share a single source sample, sequenced in a study of response to subunit inactivated influenza vaccine. TCRdb reprocessed the RT-PCR reads via MiXCR and lists one record per CDR3 protein. The data show approximately 500,000 distinct CDR3 sequences, 13% seen once. The sequencing used PBMCs from blood, collected roughly 45 days after vaccination. The source is a man aged 50 to 60 who received an inactivated influenza vaccine.

In this sample, this clonotype turned up a few times. CDR3 sequence (DNA): TGTGCCAGCAGCTTCCTTATAGCGGGCCCCTACAATGAGCAGTTCTTC. It codes for CASSFLIAGPYNEQFF. This rearrangement joins TRBV11-2 to TRBJ2-1; TRBD2 matches 7 bases. Looked up from germline, CDR1 is SGHAT and CDR2 is FQNNGV. The CDR3 totals 16 residues. V lost 3 bases, J lost 2 bases, and 7 bases stayed unmatched.

This CDR3 reads CASSPRTGGRQPQHF. CDR3 bases: TGTGCCAGCAGTCCACGGACAGGGGGAAGGCAGCCCCAGCATTTT. The chain joins TRBV12-3 or TRBV12-4 to TRBJ1-5, with 10 bases matching TRBD1. V lost 5 bases, J lost 7 bases, and 8 bases stayed unmatched. The CDR3 is made up of 15 amino acids.

The V and J genes are TRBV15 and TRBJ2-1; no definite D call. CDR3 length: 15 residues. Germline values: CDR1 LNHNV, CDR2 YYDKDF (reference sequence). V lost 1 base and J lost 0, with 7 bases in between. The CDR3 bases are TGTGCCACCAGCAGAGTTGGGGACTCCTACAATGAGCAGTTCTTC. Translated, it gives CATSRVGDSYNEQFF.

This clonotype came up many times. The chain has TRBV7-2 and TRBJ2-3; TRBD2 agrees at 12 bases. Germline-derived CDR1 and CDR2 are SGHTA and FQGNSA. The ends lost 4 bases at V and 14 bases at J; junction bases unmatched: 4. The CDR3 contains 12 residues. The DNA of the CDR3 is TGTGCCAGCAGCTACGGACTAGCGGGGCGGTATTTT. This translates into CASSYGLAGRYF.

This clonotype was detected only a few times. This sequence joins TRBV12-3 or TRBV12-4 and TRBJ2-4; 8 nucleotides align to TRBD2. The junction had 4 bases not matched to a gene; V was cut back by 8 bases and J by 4 bases. The CDR3 is made up of 13 amino acids. CDR3 nucleotide sequence: TGTGCCAGCTGGGGCGGGGGGAAAAACATTCAGTACTTC. It yields the protein CASWGGGKNIQYF.

The chain is built from TRBV20-1 and TRBJ2-1; 15 bases are a match to TRBD2. V shed 6 bases, J shed 5 bases, and the junction held 2 bases outside the gene matches. The CDR3 sequence is 14 residues long. Germline CDR1 and CDR2: DFQATT and SNEGSKA (reference sequence). This CDR3 is CSAGLAGGNNEQFF. CDR3 nucleotide sequence: TGCAGTGCGGGACTAGCGGGAGGAAACAATGAGCAGTTCTTC.

This clonotype came up a few times. The V gene is TRBV7-8, the J gene TRBJ1-4; D remains unclear. This CDR3 is 13 amino acids long. Germline V gives CDR1 SGHVS, CDR2 FQNEAQ. Trimming cost V 3 bases and J 6 bases, with 8 bases left between them. DNA of the CDR3: TGTGCCAGCAGCTTCGGGCAGTATGAAAAACTGTTTTTT. Translation: CASSFGQYEKLFF.

V gene TRBV2 combines with J gene TRBJ2-7; 10 bases align to TRBD2. Unmatched junction bases numbered 8, after V lost 9 bases and J lost 0 bases. CDR3 length: 15 residues. CDR1 SNHLY and CDR2 FYNNEI come from the germline V gene. In DNA, the CDR3 is TGTGCCAGATCTACTAGCGGGGTAAGCTCCTACGAGCAGTACTTC. It codes for CARSTSGVSSYEQYF. Combining the CDR3 with reference TRBV2 and TRBJ2-7 gives the whole variable domain EPEVTQTPSHQVTQMGQEVILRCVPISNHLYFYWYRQILGQKVEFLVSFYNNEISEKSEIFDDQFSVERPDGSNFTLKIRSTKLEDSAMYFCARSTSGVSSYEQYFGPGTRLTVT.

The chain has TRBV12-3 or TRBV12-4 and TRBJ2-7; D may be TRBD1 (6 bases). V was pared by 8 bases and J by 2 bases, with 19 bases between. The CDR3 sequence is 15 residues long. In DNA, the CDR3 is TGTGCCAGCGGCCGGACAGAGGCGGACCCCTACGAGCAGTACTTC. Translation: CASGRTEADPYEQYF.

In this sample, this clonotype turned up a few times. The J gene is TRBJ2-7, the V gene TRBV6-2 or TRBV6-3; 7 bases match TRBD1. The CDR3 extends over 13 amino acids. Germline CDR1 and CDR2: MNHEY and SVGEGT. V was pared by 5 bases and J by 5 bases, with 6 bases of the junction left unmatched. CDR3 region: CASSRQGWNEQYF. CDR3 DNA sequence: TGTGCCAGCAGTCGACAGGGTTGGAACGAGCAGTACTTC.

This clonotype was seen more than once but under ten times. The J gene is TRBJ2-2, the V gene TRBV7-2, with 11 bases aligning to TRBD1. This CDR3 spans 17 amino acids. The germline V gene encodes CDR1 SGHTA and CDR2 FQGNSA. J gave up 5 bases and V 3 bases, and 8 bases lay outside the gene matches. CDR3 region: CASSFRTGGRKTGELFF. In DNA, the CDR3 is TGTGCCAGCAGCTTCAGGACAGGGGGCAGGAAAACCGGGGAGCTGTTTTTT.

This rearrangement joins TRBV29-1 to TRBJ2-5, with TRBD1 identical over 8 bases. Germline V gene sequence: CDR1 SQVTM, CDR2 ANQGSEA. The CDR3 covers 13 residues. The junction had 8 bases not matched to a gene; V was cut back by 6 bases and J by 5 bases. CDR3 coding DNA: TGCAGCGTCGGGACAGGTCCTGGTGAGACCCAGTACTTC. Protein: CSVGTGPGETQYF.